This is a list of T cell receptor beta chains from one sample in a study of cytomegalovirus exposure and HLA in healthy donors. Some clones are missing from TCRdb's copy, which holds only in-frame ones; the method was immunoSEQ multiplex PCR. The sample yields about 220,000 clones, almost 80% seen once. Sequencing was performed on PBMCs. The receptors derive from a male donor in good health and CMV-seronegative. Each CDR3 is given with its conserved first and last residue. Each record gives: CDR3 protein, CDR3 DNA, V gene, J gene, clone size, D gene. A D gene is named only where the DNA matches it firmly. Size is stated for part of the rows, as once, few or many counts, or as a class when the clone is expanded.

CSVAPTGLGGTGELFF,TGCAGCGTTGCCCCCACAGGACTGGGGGGGACCGGGGAGCTGTTTTTT,TRBV29-1,TRBJ2-2,NA,TRBD2
CAISEPGLAGADTQYF,TGTGCCATCAGTGAGCCGGGACTAGCGGGAGCAGATACGCAGTATTTT,TRBV10-3,TRBJ2-3,NA,TRBD2
CSVEDGGYTEAFF,TGCAGCGTTGAAGACGGAGGTTACACTGAAGCTTTCTTT,TRBV29-1,TRBJ1-1,NA,NA
CTSSRPLRGSYEQYF,TGCACCAGCAGCCGCCCTTTGCGGGGGTCCTACGAGCAGTACTTC,TRBV1,TRBJ2-7,NA,NA
CASSLGWAGELFF,TGTGCCAGCAGCCTCGGGTGGGCCGGGGAGCTGTTTTTT,TRBV7-2,TRBJ2-2,NA,NA
CASSPMTSLGETQYF,TGTGCCAGCAGTCCAATGACTAGCTTGGGGGAGACCCAGTACTTC,TRBV27,TRBJ2-5,NA,TRBD2
CASSLDIYNEQFF,TGCGCCAGCAGCTTGGACATCTACAATGAGCAGTTCTTC,TRBV5-1,TRBJ2-1,NA,NA
CASNGQANQPQHF,TGTGCCAGCAACGGACAGGCCAATCAGCCCCAGCATTTT,TRBV6-1,TRBJ1-5,NA,TRBD1
CASSDPVRGNEQYF,TGTGCCAGCAGTGATCCGGTCAGGGGAAACGAGCAGTACTTC,TRBV6-1,TRBJ2-7,NA,NA
CASMEGFRGTGNTIYF,TGTGCCAGTATGGAAGGCTTCAGGGGGACTGGAAACACCATATATTTT,TRBV19,TRBJ1-3,NA,TRBD1
CASSLSGNSDNEQFF,TGCGCCAGCAGCCTCAGCGGGAACTCCGACAATGAGCAGTTCTTC,TRBV4-1,TRBJ2-1,NA,TRBD2
CASSSTGWGGYTF,TGTGCCAGCAGTTCGACAGGCTGGGGTGGCTACACCTTC,TRBV28,TRBJ1-2,NA,NA
CASSTYEQYF,TGTGCCAGCAGTACTTACGAGCAGTACTTC,TRBV2,TRBJ2-7,few,NA
CSVEGGGTDTQYF,TGCAGCGTTGAAGGGGGAGGCACAGATACGCAGTATTTT,TRBV29-1,TRBJ2-3,NA,NA
CASNEVTLYTEAFF,TGTGCCAGCAACGAGGTGACGTTGTACACTGAAGCTTTCTTT,TRBV2,TRBJ1-1,NA,NA
CSASVDEQYF,TGCAGTGCCAGCGTTGATGAGCAGTACTTC,TRBV20-1,TRBJ2-7,NA,NA
CASSWTEYYNEQFF,TGCGCCAGCAGTTGGACTGAATACTACAATGAGCAGTTCTTC,TRBV5-1,TRBJ2-1,NA,NA
CASSLPGVNYGYTF,TGTGCCAGCAGCTTGCCGGGTGTCAACTATGGCTACACCTTC,TRBV7-8,TRBJ1-2,NA,NA
CASSLSREAFF,TGTGCCAGCAGCCTTTCTAGGGAAGCTTTCTTT,TRBV7-9,TRBJ1-1,NA,NA
CASSRGRNEKLFF,TGCGCCAGCAGCCGAGGGAGGAATGAAAAACTGTTTTTT,TRBV5-1,TRBJ1-4,NA,NA
CASSYQGNEQFF,TGTGCCAGCAGCTACCAGGGTAATGAGCAGTTCTTC,TRBV7-3,TRBJ2-1,NA,NA
CAWSVRQGEKLFF,TGTGCCTGGAGTGTACGACAGGGGGAAAAACTGTTTTTT,TRBV30,TRBJ1-4,NA,TRBD1